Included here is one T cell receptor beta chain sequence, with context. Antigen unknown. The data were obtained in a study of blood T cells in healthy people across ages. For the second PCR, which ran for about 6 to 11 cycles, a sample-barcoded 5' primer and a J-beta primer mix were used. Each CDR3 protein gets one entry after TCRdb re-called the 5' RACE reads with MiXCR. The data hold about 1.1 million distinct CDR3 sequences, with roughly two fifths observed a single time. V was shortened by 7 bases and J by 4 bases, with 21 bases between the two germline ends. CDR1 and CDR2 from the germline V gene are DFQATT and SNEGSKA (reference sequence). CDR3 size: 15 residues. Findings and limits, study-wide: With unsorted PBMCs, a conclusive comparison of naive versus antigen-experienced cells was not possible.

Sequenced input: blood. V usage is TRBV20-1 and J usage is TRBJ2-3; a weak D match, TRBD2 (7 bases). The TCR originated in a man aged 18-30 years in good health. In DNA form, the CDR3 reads TGCAGTGTCCTAAGGGCGGGGGCCCCCCCAGATACGCAGTATTTT. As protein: CSVLRAGAPPDTQYF.